The next 25 T cell receptor beta chains were all read from a single sample in a study of blood T cell repertoires in COVID-19. Here immunoSEQ multiplex PCR was the method, and the copy in TCRdb shows in-frame clones only, minus some. Among fewer than 60,000 clones listed, under 90% were seen once. The specimen was peripheral blood. The receptors were gathered from a man aged 60-69 years with acute or convalescent COVID-19.

The chain is built from TRBV3-1 (or the pseudogene TRBV3-2) and TRBJ1-5; TRBD1 agrees at 9 bases. V dropped 3 bases and J dropped 7; count of bases not matched to a gene: 4. This CDR3 is built from 14 residues. Germline CDR1 and CDR2: LGHDT and YNNKEL (reference sequence). CDR3 sequence (DNA): TGTGCCAGCAGCCACGGGACAGGGTACCAGCCCCAGCATTTT. It translates to CASSHGTGYQPQHF.

This clone came up once. The chain uses TRBV27 and TRBJ2-3; 8 nucleotides align to TRBD1. With V trimmed by 4 bases and J by 3 bases, 9 bases remained unmatched. The V gene's germline CDR1 is MNHEY and CDR2 SMNVEV (reference sequence). The CDR3 spans 16 residues. This CDR3 reads CASSSDRTGRTDTQYF. Here the CDR3 DNA reads TGTGCCAGCAGTTCCGACCGGACAGGGAGAACAGATACGCAGTATTTT.

J is TRBJ1-1 and V is TRBV29-1; TRBD1 is a possible D gene (6 bases). V shed 6 bases and J shed 4 bases, with 15 bases lying between them. The CDR3 totals 13 residues. Germline assignment: CDR1 SQVTM and CDR2 ANQGSEA. DNA of the CDR3: TGCAGCGTCAATGGGGGCCTGAGCACTGAAGCTTTCTTT. Translating it yields CSVNGGLSTEAFF.

The chain is built from TRBV6-6 and TRBJ1-6; no firm D call. Per the germline V gene, CDR1 is MNHNY and CDR2 is SVGAGI (reference sequence). Trimming pared 6 bases from V and 7 bases from J, leaving 10 bases between. CDR3 length equals 13 residues. The CDR3 DNA reads as TGTGCCAGCAGGCGGGCCCTGAATTCACCCCTCCACTTT. This translates into CASRRALNSPLHF.

CDR3 bases: TGTGCCACCAGTGATTTGCAGACAGGGAGCTCCTACAATGAGCAGTTCTTC. Its protein is CATSDLQTGSSYNEQFF. The V gene is TRBV24-1, the J gene TRBJ2-1; 7 bases line up with TRBD1. The CDR3 covers 17 residues. Unmatched junction bases numbered 4, after V lost 0 bases and J lost 0 bases. Germline V CDR1 and CDR2: KGHDR, SFDVKD.

The V gene is TRBV5-1, the J gene TRBJ2-2; D unclear. CDR3 length: 15 amino acids. Trimming cost V 0 bases and J 3 bases, with 9 bases left between them. Germline V lookup: CDR1 SGHRS, CDR2 YFSETQ. The CDR3, as DNA: TGCGCCAGCAGCTTGGAAGTTATAGACACCGGGGAGCTGTTTTTT. This sequence encodes CASSLEVIDTGELFF. Full variable domain (rest looked up from reference TRBV5-1 and TRBJ2-2): KAGVTQTPRYLIKTRGQQVTLSCSPISGHRSVSWYQQTPGQGLQFLFEYFSETQRNKGNFPGRFSGRQFSNSRSEMNVSTLELGDSALYLCASSLEVIDTGELFFGEGSRLTVL.

This sequence joins TRBV5-1 and TRBJ2-2, with 7 bases identical to TRBD1. The germline gives CDR1 SGHRS, CDR2 YFSETQ. This CDR3 has 19 amino acids. V lost 4 bases and J lost 1; bases outside the gene matches: 16. The CDR3: CASSHKGQETLKNTGELFF. In DNA form, the CDR3 reads TGCGCCAGCAGCCACAAAGGACAGGAAACTTTAAAGAACACCGGGGAGCTGTTTTTT.

This clone was detected a few times. The rearrangement joins TRBV9 to TRBJ2-3, with a weak D call TRBD1 (6 bases). With 1 base removed from V and 3 bases from J, the gap between germline ends came to 18 bases. From germline, CDR1 is SGDLS and CDR2 YYNGEE. There are 17 residues in the CDR3. Here the CDR3 DNA reads TGTGCCAGCAGCGTACAGGGAAAGGGGGTCGTAACAGATACGCAGTATTTT. Protein product: CASSVQGKGVVTDTQYF.

The chain is built from TRBV12-3 or TRBV12-4 and TRBJ2-1, with 8 bases lining up with TRBD1. Unmatched junction bases numbered 6, after V lost 8 bases and J lost 6 bases. This CDR3 is 13 amino acids long. The CDR3 region is CASGDRRGNEQFF. The CDR3 DNA follows: TGTGCCAGCGGGGACAGGAGGGGCAATGAGCAGTTCTTC.

V is TRBV6-5 and J is TRBJ1-4; TRBD1 aligns across 8 bases. This CDR3 spans 14 amino acids. Germline values: CDR1 MNHEY, CDR2 SVGAGI. V lost 6 bases to trimming and J lost 4 bases; unmatched junction nucleotides: 4. The CDR3 DNA reads as TGTGCCAGCAGGGAGGGACAGGTTAATGAAAAACTGTTTTTT. This sequence encodes CASREGQVNEKLFF.

This clone was seen a handful of times. This chain joins TRBV6-2 or TRBV6-3 and TRBJ1-5; the D gene is possibly TRBD1 (5 bases). Per the germline V gene, CDR1 is MNHEY and CDR2 is SVGEGT. Trimming stripped 4 bases from V and 0 bases from J, with 7 bases between. CDR3 length: 14 residues. CDR3: CASSWGLSNQPQHF. The CDR3 DNA sequence: TGTGCCAGCAGTTGGGGACTTAGCAATCAGCCCCAGCATTTT.

This clone was detected only a few times. The chain links TRBV19 to TRBJ2-5, with 10 bases fitting TRBD2. Per germline, CDR1 LNHDA and CDR2 SQIVND (reference sequence). CDR3 length: 18 residues. With 2 bases clipped from V and 3 bases from J, the junction kept 12 bases outside the gene matches. The CDR3 region is CASSIIHPSGGREETQYF. The DNA for the CDR3 is TGTGCCAGTAGTATAATTCACCCTAGCGGGGGCCGTGAAGAGACCCAGTACTTC.

The chain carries TRBV18 and TRBJ1-5; unclear D gene. CDR1 is KGHSH and CDR2 is LQKENI in the germline V gene. Trimming took off 4 bases at V and 7 bases at J, with 11 bases between the two ends. This CDR3 contains 13 residues. In DNA, the CDR3 is TGTGCCAGCTCACAACATCCGAGGCAGCCCCAGCATTTT. This translates into CASSQHPRQPQHF.

This clone was seen a single time. This sequence joins TRBV29-1 and TRBJ2-7; perhaps TRBD2 as D (6 bases). CDR1 and CDR2 from the germline V gene are SQVTM and ANQGSEA. The CDR3 loop spans 13 amino acids. V was cut by 4 bases and J by 7 bases, with 17 bases left in between. CDR3: CSVGSVGGGEQYF. Here the CDR3 DNA reads TGCAGCGTTGGGTCCGTGGGCGGAGGGGAGCAGTACTTC.

This clone is a singleton in its sample. The CDR3 DNA reads as TGTGCCATCAGTGCGGACACTGAAGCTTTCTTT. Translation: CAISADTEAFF. The gene calls are TRBV10-3 and TRBJ1-1; D is ambiguous. Trimming shortened V by 4 bases and J by 3 bases, and 3 bases separated the two germline ends. The CDR3 covers 11 residues. Germline CDR1 and CDR2: ENHRY and SYGVKD.

This chain joins TRBV9 and TRBJ2-1; 9 bases map to TRBD2. The V gene end was trimmed by 4 bases and the J gene end by 2 bases; junction bases not matched to a gene: 7. The CDR3 has 16 amino acids. The germline V gene has CDR1 SGDLS and CDR2 YYNGEE. CDR3 nucleotide sequence: TGTGCCAGCAGCCCCCCATCTAGCGGGGCCTACAATGAGCAGTTCTTC. Protein product: CASSPPSSGAYNEQFF.

This sequence joins TRBV3-1 (or the pseudogene TRBV3-2) and TRBJ2-1, with D possibly matching TRBD1 (6 bases). V gave up 3 bases and J gave up 7 bases, with 13 bases separating them. The CDR3 consists of 14 residues. Per germline, CDR1 LGHDT and CDR2 YNNKEL (reference sequence). The CDR3 sequence is CASSHRGHFNEQFF. The CDR3 DNA reads TGTGCCAGCAGCCACCGGGGACACTTTAATGAGCAGTTCTTC.

The chain carries TRBV6-5 and TRBJ2-7, with 8 bases matching TRBD2. Germline V CDR1 and CDR2: MNHEY, SVGAGI. This CDR3 spans 13 amino acids. Trimming removed 7 bases from V and 4 bases from J; junction bases left unmatched: 6. The CDR3: CASTGGGQYEQYF. The CDR3 DNA is TGTGCCAGCACCGGGGGGGGCCAATACGAGCAGTACTTC.

For the CDR3, the DNA is TGTGCCAGCAGCGTAGCTGCGGCGGTCAATAATGAAAAACTGTTTTTT. The encoded protein is CASSVAAAVNNEKLFF. The rearrangement links TRBV9 to TRBJ1-4; no clear D. Between the trimmed V and J ends, which lost 0 bases and 4 bases, there was a span of 13 bases. The CDR3 is made up of 16 amino acids. Germline V gene sequence: CDR1 SGDLS, CDR2 YYNGEE.

Only one count was recorded for this clone. The chain uses TRBV4-1 and TRBJ2-7, with a possible D match to TRBD1 (5 bases). This CDR3 region has 13 residues. Trimming removed 2 bases from V and 7 bases from J, with 12 bases in between. From germline, CDR1 is MGHRA and CDR2 YSYEKL. The CDR3 bases are TGCGCCAGCAGCCAAAATCAGGGTTTTGAGCAGTACTTC. Its protein is CASSQNQGFEQYF.

This sequence joins TRBV19 and TRBJ2-1, with 8 bases identical to TRBD1. This CDR3 has 12 amino acids. CDR1 is LNHDA and CDR2 is SQIVND in the germline V gene (reference sequence). After removal of 4 bases from V and 9 bases from J, the junction contained 2 bases not matched to a gene. The CDR3 reads CASSRTGTEQFF. For the CDR3, the DNA is TGTGCCAGTAGTAGGACAGGGACTGAGCAGTTCTTC.

CDR3: CASSLALTVYNEQFF. Written as DNA, the CDR3 is TGTGCCAGCAGCTTAGCGCTAACCGTCTACAATGAGCAGTTCTTC. The rearrangement links TRBV7-2 to TRBJ2-1, with D unresolved. CDR3 length: 15 residues. Germline CDR1 reads SGHTA; CDR2 reads FQGNSA. V lost 0 bases and J 3 bases, leaving 9 bases between the germline ends. Drawing the rest from reference TRBV7-2 and TRBJ2-1, the complete variable domain is GAGVSQSPSNKVTEKGKDVELRCDPISGHTALYWYRQSLGQGLEFLIYFQGNSAPDKSGLPSDRFSAERTGGSVSTLTIQRTQQEDSAVYLCASSLALTVYNEQFFGPGTRLTVL.

This rearrangement joins TRBV4-1 to TRBJ1-2; D is perhaps TRBD1 (6 bases). Between the trimmed V and J ends, which lost 0 bases and 1 base, there was a span of 12 bases. Germline CDR1 reads MGHRA; CDR2 reads YSYEKL. This CDR3 region has 16 residues. The CDR3 loop is CASSQELTGINYGYTF. The CDR3 DNA is TGCGCCAGCAGCCAAGAACTAACAGGGATTAACTATGGCTACACCTTC.

The chain links TRBV6-6 to TRBJ1-5; 7 nucleotides align to TRBD1. CDR3 size: 18 residues. Trimming cost V 5 bases and J 3 bases; bases outside gene matches: 16. Germline values: CDR1 MNHNY, CDR2 SVGAGI (reference sequence). This chain's CDR3 is CASSPSSPTGVFNQPQHF. CDR3 bases: TGTGCCAGCAGTCCTAGTTCCCCAACAGGGGTGTTCAATCAGCCCCAGCATTTT.

The gene calls are TRBV10-1 and TRBJ2-7; D possibly corresponds to TRBD1 (5 bases). CDR1 WNHNN and CDR2 SYGVQD come from the germline V gene (reference sequence). The CDR3 spans 13 residues. V gave up 2 bases and J gave up 2 bases, with 7 bases separating them. Here the CDR3 reads CASSEGAAYEQYF. CDR3 DNA: TGCGCCAGCAGTGAGGGGGCAGCCTACGAGCAGTACTTC.